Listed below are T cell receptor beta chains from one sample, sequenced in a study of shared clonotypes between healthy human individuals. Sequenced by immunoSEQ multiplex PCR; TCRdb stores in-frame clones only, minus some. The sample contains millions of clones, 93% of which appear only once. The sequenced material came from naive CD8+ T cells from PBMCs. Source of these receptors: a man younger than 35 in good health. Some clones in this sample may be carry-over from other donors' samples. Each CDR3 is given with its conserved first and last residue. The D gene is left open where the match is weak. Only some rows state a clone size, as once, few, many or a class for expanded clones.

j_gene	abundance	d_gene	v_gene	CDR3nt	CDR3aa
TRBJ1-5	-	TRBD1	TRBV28	TGTGCCAGCAGGACGGACAGGGTGAGCAATCAGCCCCAGCATTTT	CASRTDRVSNQPQHF
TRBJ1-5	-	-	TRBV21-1	TGTGCCAGCAGCGCCGCCGGGACGGGAGTAAATCAGCCCCAGCATTTT	CASSAAGTGVNQPQHF
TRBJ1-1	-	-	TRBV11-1	TGTGCCAGCAGCTTAGCCCGGACAGCTGACACTGAAGCTTTCTTT	CASSLARTADTEAFF
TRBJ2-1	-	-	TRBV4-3	TGCGCCAGCAGCCCCTCCATTGGGAGCTCCTACAATGAGCAGTTCTTC	CASSPSIGSSYNEQFF
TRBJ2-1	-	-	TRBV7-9	TGTGCCAGCAGCTCATCTTTCAGGGGCCTCTCCTACAATGAGCAGTTCTTC	CASSSSFRGLSYNEQFF
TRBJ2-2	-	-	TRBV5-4	TGTGCCAGCAGCTATCTGACCGCGAACACCGGGGAGCTGTTTTTT	CASSYLTANTGELFF
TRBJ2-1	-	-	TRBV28	TGTGCCAGCAGTCCATCTATTCCGGTTCTGAGGTTCTTC	CASSPSIPVLRFF
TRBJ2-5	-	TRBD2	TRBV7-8	TGTGCCAGCAGCTTACTAGCGGGCCAAGAGACCCAGTACTTC	CASSLLAGQETQYF
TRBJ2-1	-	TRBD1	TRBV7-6	TGTGCCAGCAGCTTAGTAGGGGGCGCCTACAATGAGCAGTTCTTC	CASSLVGGAYNEQFF
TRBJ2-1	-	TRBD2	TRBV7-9	TGTGCCAGCAGCTTAGCGTCCCTAGCGGGAGGGCCGTACAATGAGCAGTTCTTC	CASSLASLAGGPYNEQFF
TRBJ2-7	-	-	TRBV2	TGTGCCGGGGGCCAGGCTTCGGGGGAGCAGTACTTC	CAGGQASGEQYF
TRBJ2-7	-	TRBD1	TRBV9	TGTGCCAGCAGCGTAAGGGACAGGGGGTCCTACGAGCAGTACTTC	CASSVRDRGSYEQYF
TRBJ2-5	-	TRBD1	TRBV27	TGTGCCAGCAGTTTATCGGGGGACAGGCTCGACCAAGAGACCCAGTACTTC	CASSLSGDRLDQETQYF
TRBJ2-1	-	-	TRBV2	TGTGCCAAGTCCCCGGAGGGAGCCTACAATGAGCAGTTCTTC	CAKSPEGAYNEQFF
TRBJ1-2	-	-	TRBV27	TGTGCCAGCAGTTTCACAGGTGCAGGCTATGGCTACACCTTC	CASSFTGAGYGYTF
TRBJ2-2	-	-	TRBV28	TGTGCCAGCAGTTTAATTCAGGGGCCCGGGGAGCTGTTTTTT	CASSLIQGPGELFF
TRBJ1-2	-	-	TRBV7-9	TGTGCCAGCAGCTTCCCACTTGGCAGGTTCTATGGCTACACCTTC	CASSFPLGRFYGYTF
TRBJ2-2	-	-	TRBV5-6	TGTGCCAGCAGCGCGTGGGGGGACCTAACCGGGGAGCTGTTTTTT	CASSAWGDLTGELFF
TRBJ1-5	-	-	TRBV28	TGTGCCAGCAGTTTTTTCCGGGGCCCGTGGAGAGGTCAGCCCCAGCATTTT	CASSFFRGPWRGQPQHF
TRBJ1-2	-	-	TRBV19	TGTGCCAGTAGTGTGCCCGGACAGCGCCATGGAGGCTACACCTTC	CASSVPGQRHGGYTF
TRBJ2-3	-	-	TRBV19	TGTGCCAGTACCCTGGGGTCCCCTAGCACAGATACGCAGTATTTT	CASTLGSPSTDTQYF
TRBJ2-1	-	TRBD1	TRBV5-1	TGCGCCAGCAGCCTTACGGGACAGGGCCACAATGAGCAGTTCTTC	CASSLTGQGHNEQFF
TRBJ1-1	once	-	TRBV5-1	TGCGCCAGCAGCTTTGGTGTCGGGGGAGGGACTGAAGCTTTCTTT	CASSFGVGGGTEAFF
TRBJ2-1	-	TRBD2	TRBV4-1	TGCGCCAGCAGCCAACAGACTAGCGGGATACCCAATGAGCAGTTCTTC	CASSQQTSGIPNEQFF
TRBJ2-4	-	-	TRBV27	TGTGCCAGCAGACCGGTCCCAATAGTAGCCAAAAACATTCAGTACTTC	CASRPVPIVAKNIQYF
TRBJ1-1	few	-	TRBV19	TGTGCCAGTATCCCCAGGGAACAGATGAACACTGAAGCTTTCTTT	CASIPREQMNTEAFF
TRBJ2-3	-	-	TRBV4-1	TGCGCCAGTCCCTGGAGGACTGTTACAGATACGCAGTATTTT	CASPWRTVTDTQYF
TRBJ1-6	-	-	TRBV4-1	TGCGCCAGCAGCCAAGGGGTGGGCTTGGATTCACCCCTCCACTTT	CASSQGVGLDSPLHF
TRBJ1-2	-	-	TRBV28	TGTGCCAGCAGTTTTGGTCCTGACCCCTATGGCTACACCTTC	CASSFGPDPYGYTF
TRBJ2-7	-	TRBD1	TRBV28	TGTGCCAGCAGTTTATCTCGGGACAGAACCTACGAGCAGTACTTC	CASSLSRDRTYEQYF
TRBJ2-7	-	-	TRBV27	TGTGCCAGCAGTAAACGACTGAGTGGGAGTCGGGACGAGCAGTACTTC	CASSKRLSGSRDEQYF
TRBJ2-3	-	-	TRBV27	TGTGCCAGCAGTTTACTACCCCTGCGGAGTTTCACAGATACGCAGTATTTT	CASSLLPLRSFTDTQYF
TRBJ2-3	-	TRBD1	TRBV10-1	TGCGCCAGCAGCGACAGGGCAGCAGATACGCAGTATTTT	CASSDRAADTQYF